Presented here are 30 T cell receptor beta chains from one specimen sequenced in a study of blood T cell repertoires in COVID-19. TCRdb's copy holds only in-frame clones and misses some; the assay was immunoSEQ multiplex PCR. The data show about 100,000 clones, around 64% seen once. The sequencing input was peripheral blood. These TCRs come from a woman in her forties with acute or convalescent COVID-19.

This chain uses TRBV2 with TRBJ1-2; perhaps TRBD1 as D (6 bases). Germline V gives CDR1 SNHLY, CDR2 FYNNEI. V lost 3 bases and J lost 0, with 8 bases in between. This CDR3 region has 14 residues. Here the CDR3 DNA reads TGTGCCAGCAGTGACCAGGGGACTAACTATGGCTACACCTTC. The encoded protein is CASSDQGTNYGYTF.

This clone was observed a handful of times. V gene TRBV11-2 combines with J gene TRBJ2-7; the D gene is possibly TRBD2 (6 bases). Germline CDR1 and CDR2: SGHAT and FQNNGV. Trimming removed 0 bases at V and 3 bases at J, with 12 bases between. The CDR3 has 15 amino acids. CDR3 sequence reads: CASSLDGGALYEQYF. DNA of the CDR3: TGTGCCAGCAGCTTAGATGGCGGGGCGCTCTACGAGCAGTACTTC.

The chain couples TRBV7-2 to TRBJ1-2; 8 bases are a match to TRBD1. Trimming removed 1 base from V and 10 bases from J; junction bases left unmatched: 14. The CDR3 consists of 16 residues. Germline V gene data show CDR1 as SGHTA and CDR2 as FQGNSA. The CDR3 reads CASSLGTPGTGNVYTF. The CDR3 nucleotides are TGTGCCAGCAGCTTAGGGACTCCCGGGACAGGAAATGTCTACACCTTC.

The chain recombines TRBV3-1 (or the pseudogene TRBV3-2) with TRBJ1-5; possibly TRBD1 for D (5 bases). Germline V gene sequence: CDR1 LGHDT, CDR2 YNNKEL (reference sequence). This CDR3 has 15 amino acids. Trimming left V 3 bases short and J 7 bases short, with 16 bases between. The CDR3 region has the DNA TGTGCCAGCAGCCATCCCGACAGCCCGTCCCAGCCCCAGCATTTT. Residues: CASSHPDSPSQPQHF.

The V call is TRBV28, the J call TRBJ1-1; D is ambiguous. Trimming removed 4 bases at V and 0 bases at J, with 12 bases between. Germline CDR1 is MDHEN and CDR2 is SYDVKM. The CDR3 runs 15 residues. CDR3 sequence (DNA): TGTGCCAGCAGTTCGCTAGTAACACTGAACACTGAAGCTTTCTTT. It specifies CASSSLVTLNTEAFF.

This clone came up a few times. The chain recombines TRBV4-3 with TRBJ2-1, with 8 bases aligning to TRBD2. Trimming removed 1 base from V and 7 bases from J; junction bases left unmatched: 3. Germline-derived CDR1 and CDR2 are LGHNA and YSLEER. The CDR3 is made up of 14 amino acids. The CDR3: CASSQVGGGNEQFF. The CDR3 nucleotides read TGCGCCAGCAGCCAAGTGGGCGGGGGGAATGAGCAGTTCTTC.

The V call is TRBV5-1, the J call TRBJ1-1, with 9 bases fitting TRBD1. The CDR3 is made up of 15 amino acids. With 4 bases clipped from V and 2 bases from J, the junction kept 6 bases outside the gene matches. In germline, CDR1 is SGHRS, CDR2 YFSETQ. DNA of the CDR3: TGCGCCAGCAGCGCTGGGGACAGGGCTAACACTGAAGCTTTCTTT. Its translation: CASSAGDRANTEAFF.

The chain joins TRBV4-3 to TRBJ2-2; D is undetermined. There are 14 residues in the CDR3. Germline assignment: CDR1 LGHNA and CDR2 YSLEER. V shed 0 bases and J shed 3 bases, with 5 bases lying between them. The DNA for the CDR3 is TGCGCCAGCAGCCAAGATGAGTACACCGGGGAGCTGTTTTTT. Protein: CASSQDEYTGELFF.

J is TRBJ2-3 and V is TRBV11-2, with TRBD1 identical over 10 bases. From germline, CDR1 is SGHAT and CDR2 FQNNGV. Trimming cost V 3 bases and J 3 bases; bases outside gene matches: 6. This CDR3 spans 16 amino acids. CDR3 sequence reads: CASSFRDRGKTDTQYF. The CDR3 region has the DNA TGTGCCAGCAGCTTCAGGGACAGGGGAAAAACAGATACGCAGTATTTT.

The chain has TRBV7-2 and TRBJ2-5; D gene unclear. The length of the CDR3 is 12 residues. V lost 2 bases to trimming and J lost 4 bases, with 5 bases between them. Germline V gives CDR1 SGHTA, CDR2 FQGNSA. This CDR3 is CASSLMAETQYF. The CDR3 DNA reads TGTGCCAGCAGCTTAATGGCAGAGACCCAGTACTTC.

This chain links TRBV5-4 with TRBJ1-2; 8 bases map to TRBD1. Germline V gene lookup returns CDR1 SGHNT and CDR2 YYREEE (reference sequence). The ends lost 3 bases at V and 4 bases at J; junction bases unmatched: 8. CDR3 length: 15 amino acids. CDR3 sequence: CASSYGQGVGYGYTF. The CDR3 DNA follows: TGTGCCAGCAGCTACGGACAGGGTGTAGGCTATGGCTACACCTTC. The variable domain in full, completed from reference TRBV5-4 and TRBJ1-2, reads ETGVTQSPTHLIKTRGQQVTLRCSSQSGHNTVSWYQQALGQGPQFIFQYYREEENGRGNFPPRFSGLQFPNYSSELNVNALELDDSALYLCASSYGQGVGYGYTFGSGTRLTVV.

V usage is TRBV2 and J usage is TRBJ1-1; D gene ambiguous. The length of the CDR3 is 11 residues. In germline, CDR1 is SNHLY, CDR2 FYNNEI. With 8 bases removed from V and 4 bases from J, the gap between germline ends came to 8 bases. The CDR3 DNA reads TGTGCCAGCGCGAGGGCCACTGAAGCTTTCTTT. The encoded protein is CASARATEAFF. The variable domain in full, with the rest retrieved from reference TRBV2 and TRBJ1-1, is EPEVTQTPSHQVTQMGQEVILRCVPISNHLYFYWYRQILGQKVEFLVSFYNNEISEKSEIFDDQFSVERPDGSNFTLKIRSTKLEDSAMYFCASARATEAFFGQGTRLTVV.

This clone showed up just a few times. The V call is TRBV6-5, the J call TRBJ2-3; 10 nucleotides agree with TRBD2. Germline loops: CDR1 MNHEY, CDR2 SVGAGI. J gave up 4 bases and V 6 bases, and 7 bases lay outside the gene matches. CDR3 length equals 15 residues. CDR3 amino acids: CASSFSGGGSDTQYF. The CDR3 DNA sequence: TGTGCCAGCAGCTTCAGCGGGGGGGGTTCAGATACGCAGTATTTT.

The chain couples TRBV2 to TRBJ1-1; TRBD1 matches 9 bases. The germline V gene encodes CDR1 SNHLY and CDR2 FYNNEI. V trimming: 6 bases; J trimming: 1 base; junction bases outside the gene matches: 3. The CDR3 is 14 amino acids. CDR3 nucleotides: TGTGCCAGCAGGGGACAGGGTAGGAACACTGAAGCTTTCTTT. Amino acids: CASRGQGRNTEAFF.

The chain couples TRBV18 to TRBJ1-2, with 9 bases aligning to TRBD1. Unmatched junction bases numbered 9, after V lost 4 bases and J lost 6 bases. The CDR3 has 15 residues. Germline assignment: CDR1 KGHSH and CDR2 LQKENI. The CDR3 loop reads CASSRSRDRADGYTF. The CDR3 nucleotides are TGTGCCAGCTCACGCTCTCGGGACAGGGCTGATGGCTACACCTTC.

The rearrangement uses TRBV27 and TRBJ1-2; no reliable D call. V gave up 4 bases and J gave up 4 bases, with 13 bases separating them. The CDR3 contains 14 residues. The germline gives CDR1 MNHEY, CDR2 SMNVEV (reference sequence). In DNA, the CDR3 is TGTGCCAGCAGTTCAGGCTCTTCCAGCTATGGCTACACCTTC. Residues: CASSSGSSSYGYTF.

The rearrangement uses TRBV10-3 and TRBJ2-5, with TRBD2 identical over 13 bases. V shed 5 bases and J 2 bases; nucleotides not matched to a gene: 5. The CDR3 extends over 16 amino acids. CDR1 is ENHRY, CDR2 SYGVKD, per germline. DNA of the CDR3: TGTGCCATCAGTCTCGGGACTAGCGGGGTACAAGAGACCCAGTACTTC. Protein sequence: CAISLGTSGVQETQYF.

The rearrangement joins TRBV5-1 to TRBJ1-1, with TRBD1 as a possible D gene (6 bases). The CDR3 has 20 amino acids. Trimming stripped 4 bases from V and 3 bases from J, with 31 bases between. CDR1 and CDR2 from the germline V gene are SGHRS and YFSETQ. The CDR3 spells CASSPGGGRGLRPFDTEAFF. CDR3 DNA sequence: TGCGCCAGCAGCCCCGGAGGTGGCAGGGGTTTACGGCCATTTGACACTGAAGCTTTCTTT.

The chain is built from TRBV5-6 and TRBJ2-5; the D gene is possibly TRBD2 (6 bases). Germline loops: CDR1 SGHDT, CDR2 YYEEEE. CDR3 length: 13 residues. V gave up 4 bases and J gave up 5 bases, with 12 bases separating them. DNA of the CDR3: TGTGCCAGCAGCCATTGGGGGAGGGAGACCCAGTACTTC. Translating gives CASSHWGRETQYF.

This clone was observed a handful of times. This sequence joins TRBV25-1 and TRBJ2-2, with 7 bases that match TRBD2. In germline, CDR1 is MGHDK, CDR2 SYGVNS. The length of the CDR3 is 14 residues. The junction had 6 bases not matched to a gene; V was cut back by 7 bases and J by 4 bases. The CDR3 DNA follows: TGTGCCAGCAATTGGGGGGGTCGCACCGGGGAGCTGTTTTTT. Translating gives CASNWGGRTGELFF.

The rearrangement uses TRBV5-6 and TRBJ1-2; TRBD1 matches at 7 bases. Germline V gene lookup returns CDR1 SGHDT and CDR2 YYEEEE. CDR3 size: 15 residues. Trimming removed 0 bases from V and 8 bases from J; junction bases left unmatched: 10. The CDR3 DNA reads as TGTGCCAGCAGCTTGGATAGGGGGCGAACTGGGGGCTACACCTTC. Translation: CASSLDRGRTGGYTF.

The chain is built from TRBV5-4 and TRBJ1-3, with TRBD1 as a possible D gene (6 bases). Germline V gene lookup returns CDR1 SGHNT and CDR2 YYREEE (reference sequence). This CDR3 is 17 amino acids long. Trimming took off 0 bases at V and 2 bases at J, with 15 bases between the two ends. The CDR3 is CASSLVRGKGTGNTIYF. The CDR3, as DNA: TGTGCCAGCAGCTTGGTTAGGGGGAAGGGAACTGGAAACACCATATATTTT.

This sequence joins TRBV7-2 and TRBJ2-2; D is possibly TRBD2 (6 bases). The V and J ends lost 3 bases and 4 bases respectively, with 12 bases between them. This CDR3 region has 15 residues. From germline, CDR1 is SGHTA and CDR2 FQGNSA. The CDR3 loop reads CASSFARGGTGELFF. CDR3 nucleotides: TGTGCCAGCAGCTTCGCGCGGGGAGGCACCGGGGAGCTGTTTTTT.

This rearrangement joins TRBV7-2 to TRBJ1-4; D is undetermined. With 2 bases removed from V and 6 bases from J, the gap between germline ends came to 10 bases. CDR3 length: 14 residues. Germline values: CDR1 SGHTA, CDR2 FQGNSA. The CDR3 spells CASSLQAGDEKLFF. The CDR3 coding sequence is TGTGCCAGCAGCTTACAGGCCGGTGATGAAAAACTGTTTTTT.

The rearrangement joins TRBV6-5 to TRBJ2-4, with D maybe TRBD1 (5 bases). This CDR3 has 13 residues. The ends were cut back, 5 bases at V and 3 bases at J, with 8 bases in the middle. The germline V gene has CDR1 MNHEY and CDR2 SVGAGI. CDR3 sequence: CASSQGGKNIQYF. In nucleotides, the CDR3 is TGTGCCAGCAGTCAGGGCGGCAAAAACATTCAGTACTTC.

In its sample, this clone was seen a few times. The genes are TRBV13 and TRBJ1-1; D gene uncertain. V dropped 3 bases and J dropped 1 base, with 9 bases sitting between them. The CDR3 is 14 amino acids. Germline loops: CDR1 PRHDT, CDR2 FYEKMQ (reference sequence). CDR3: CASSFGYGNTEAFF. The DNA for the CDR3 is TGTGCCAGCAGCTTCGGGTACGGGAACACTGAAGCTTTCTTT.

The rearrangement links TRBV28 to TRBJ1-2; D is perhaps TRBD1 (6 bases). Germline values: CDR1 MDHEN, CDR2 SYDVKM. Trimming pared 6 bases from V and 1 base from J, leaving 15 bases between. The CDR3 spans 15 residues. Here the CDR3 reads CASSPRGPFNYGYTF. Written as DNA, the CDR3 is TGTGCCAGCAGCCCGCGGGGGCCCTTTAACTATGGCTACACCTTC.

The genes are TRBV12-3 or TRBV12-4 and TRBJ2-7; D might be TRBD2 (5 bases). Trimming cost V 3 bases and J 6 bases, with 12 bases left between them. CDR3 length: 13 amino acids. The CDR3 region has the DNA TGTGCCAGCAGTTTTATCTTGGGGAGCGAGCAGTACTTC. It is translated as CASSFILGSEQYF.

The rearrangement uses TRBV2 and TRBJ2-5; tentative D call: TRBD1 (6 bases). With 8 bases removed from V and 3 bases from J, the gap between germline ends came to 16 bases. Germline V gene data show CDR1 as SNHLY and CDR2 as FYNNEI. CDR3 size: 14 residues. CDR3 bases: TGTGCCAGCGGAATTTCCAGGGGAGAAGAGACCCAGTACTTC. Protein: CASGISRGEETQYF. Full variable domain (missing parts from reference TRBV2 and TRBJ2-5): EPEVTQTPSHQVTQMGQEVILRCVPISNHLYFYWYRQILGQKVEFLVSFYNNEISEKSEIFDDQFSVERPDGSNFTLKIRSTKLEDSAMYFCASGISRGEETQYFGPGTRLLVL.

V usage is TRBV5-1 and J usage is TRBJ1-1; D gene ambiguous. CDR1 is SGHRS and CDR2 is YFSETQ in the germline V gene. The CDR3 is 13 amino acids. V lost 2 bases, J lost 3 bases, and 8 bases lay in between. CDR3 DNA: TGCGCCAGCAGCTTTACAGTGGACACTGAAGCTTTCTTT. Amino acids: CASSFTVDTEAFF.